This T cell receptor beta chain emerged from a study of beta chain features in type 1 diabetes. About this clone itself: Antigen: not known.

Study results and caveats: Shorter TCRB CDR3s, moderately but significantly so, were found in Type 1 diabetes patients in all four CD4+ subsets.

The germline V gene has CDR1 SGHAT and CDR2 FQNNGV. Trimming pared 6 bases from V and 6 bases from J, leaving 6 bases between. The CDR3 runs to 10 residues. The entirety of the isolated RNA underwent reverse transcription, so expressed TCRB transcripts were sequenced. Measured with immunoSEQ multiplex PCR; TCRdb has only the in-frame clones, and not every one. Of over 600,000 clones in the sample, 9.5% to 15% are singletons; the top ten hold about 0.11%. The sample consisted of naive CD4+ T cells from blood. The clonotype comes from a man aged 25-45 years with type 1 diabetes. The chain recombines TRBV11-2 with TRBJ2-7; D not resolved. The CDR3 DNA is TGTGCCAGCAGTCTTTCCGAGCAGTACTTC. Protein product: CASSLSEQYF.